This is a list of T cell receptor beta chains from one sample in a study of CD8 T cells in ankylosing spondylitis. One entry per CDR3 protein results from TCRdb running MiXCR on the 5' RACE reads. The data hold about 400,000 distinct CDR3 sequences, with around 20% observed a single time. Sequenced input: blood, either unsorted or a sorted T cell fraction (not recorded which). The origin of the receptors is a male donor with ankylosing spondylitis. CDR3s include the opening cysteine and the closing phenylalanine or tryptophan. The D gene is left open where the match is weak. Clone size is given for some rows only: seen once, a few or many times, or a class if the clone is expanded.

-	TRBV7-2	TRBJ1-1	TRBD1	TGTGCCAGCAGCTTAGTGAGGGGGCTTGAAGCTTTCTTT	CASSLVRGLEAFF
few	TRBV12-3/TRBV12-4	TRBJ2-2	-	TGTGCCAGCAGGCCCCACGCGGGACCCGGGGAGCTGTTTTTT	CASRPHAGPGELFF
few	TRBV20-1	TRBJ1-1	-	TGCAGTGCTGTGGAGGAGACTGAAGCTTTCTTT	CSAVEETEAFF
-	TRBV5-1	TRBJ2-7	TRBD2	TGCGCCAGCCGACGACTAGCGGGACTCGAGCAGTACTTC	CASRRLAGLEQYF
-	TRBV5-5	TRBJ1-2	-	TGTGCCAGCAGCTTGGGTGGTTTTCCTTATGGCTACACCTTC	CASSLGGFPYGYTF
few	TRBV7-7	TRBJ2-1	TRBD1	TGTGCTAGCAGCTTAGGCCAGGGGGCGATCAATGAGCAGTTCTTC	CASSLGQGAINEQFF
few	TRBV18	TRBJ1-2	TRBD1	TGTGCCAGCTCACCACGACAGGGGGCGGTTAACTATGGCTACACCTTC	CASSPRQGAVNYGYTF
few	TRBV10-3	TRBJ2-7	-	TGTGCCATCAGGGACAGGAGGGGCGGCGAGCAGTACTTC	CAIRDRRGGEQYF
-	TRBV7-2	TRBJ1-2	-	TGTGCCAGCAGCTTTCGAGGGCTATCTAACTATGGCTACACCTTC	CASSFRGLSNYGYTF
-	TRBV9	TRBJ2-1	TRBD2	TGTGCCAGCAGCGTAAAGGCAGGGCTCGTTAGCGGGAGGGCCGGTGCGATCTACAATGAGCAGTTCTTC	CASSVKAGLVSGRAGAIYNEQFF
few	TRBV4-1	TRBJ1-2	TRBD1	TGCGCCAGCAGCCAAGAGACAGGGAATGGCTACACCTTC	CASSQETGNGYTF
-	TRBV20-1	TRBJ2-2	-	TGCAGTGCTAGACCTTCGGGTGAGGGGACCGGGGAGCTGTTTTTT	CSARPSGEGTGELFF
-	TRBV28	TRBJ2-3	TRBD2	TGTGCCAGCAGTTCAGGACTAGCGGAGACAGATACGCAGTATTTT	CASSSGLAETDTQYF
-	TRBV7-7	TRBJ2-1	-	TGTGCCAGCAGCCCCGGTAGTGGGCGGGCGAACAATGAGCAGTTCTTC	CASSPGSGRANNEQFF
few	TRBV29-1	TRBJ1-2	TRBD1	TGCAGCGGGGGGACAGACAACTATGGCTACACCTTC	CSGGTDNYGYTF
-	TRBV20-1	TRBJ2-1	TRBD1	TGCAGTGCTAGAGATAGGACACAGGGGTTAGAAGAGCAGTTCTTC	CSARDRTQGLEEQFF
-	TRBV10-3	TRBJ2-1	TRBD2	TGTGCCATCGGGGGACTAGCGGGAGGAGCCTCGTACAATGAGCAGTTCTTC	CAIGGLAGGASYNEQFF
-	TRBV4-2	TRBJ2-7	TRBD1	TGTGCCAGCAGCCCCATGGACAGGGGGTACCACGAGCAGTACTTC	CASSPMDRGYHEQYF
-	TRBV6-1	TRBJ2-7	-	TGTGCCAGCAGAAACCACAGGGGACTACACGAGCAGTACTTC	CASRNHRGLHEQYF
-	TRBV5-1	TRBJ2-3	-	TGCGCCAGCAGCTTGGCCCCAGCCACAGATACGCAGTATTTT	CASSLAPATDTQYF
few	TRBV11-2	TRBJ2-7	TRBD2	TGTGCCAGCAGCAAATGGACTAGCCGGTCCTACGAGCAGTACTTC	CASSKWTSRSYEQYF
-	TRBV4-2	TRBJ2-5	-	TGTGCCAGCAGCATTTGGGACACTCAACAAGAGACCCAGTACTTC	CASSIWDTQQETQYF
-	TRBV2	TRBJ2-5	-	TGTGCCAGCAGTGTCGCAGAGTACCAAGAGACCCAGTACTTC	CASSVAEYQETQYF
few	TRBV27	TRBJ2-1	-	TGTGCCAGCAGTTTCCTGCCCTCAGGGACCGACAATGAGCAGTTCTTC	CASSFLPSGTDNEQFF
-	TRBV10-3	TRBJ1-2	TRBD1	TGTGCCATCAGTGCCCCGGGACAGGGGGACTATGGCTACACCTTC	CAISAPGQGDYGYTF
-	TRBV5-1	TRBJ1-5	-	TGCGCCAGCAGCTTCAATGGGAATCAGCCCCAGCATTTT	CASSFNGNQPQHF
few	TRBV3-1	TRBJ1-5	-	TGTGCCAGCAGCCGCGGATGGGATCAGCCCCAGCATTTT	CASSRGWDQPQHF
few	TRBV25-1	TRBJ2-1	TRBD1	TGTGCCAGCAGAGGGGGACAGGGATGGAATGAGCAGTTCTTC	CASRGGQGWNEQFF
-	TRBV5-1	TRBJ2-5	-	TGCGCCAGCAGTCGAATCCTACAGGAGTTGGCAGAGACCCAGTACTTC	CASSRILQELAETQYF
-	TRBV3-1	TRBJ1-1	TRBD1	TGTGCCAGCAGCCAAGGAACAGGGGGAACTGAAGCTTTCTTT	CASSQGTGGTEAFF
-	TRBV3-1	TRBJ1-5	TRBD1	TGTGCCAGCAGCTCGGACAGGGGACAGCCCCAGCATTTT	CASSSDRGQPQHF
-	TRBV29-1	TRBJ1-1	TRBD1	TGCAGCTCAGGACAGGGGGGGAACACTGAAGCTTTCTTT	CSSGQGGNTEAFF
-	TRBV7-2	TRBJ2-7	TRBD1	TGTGCCAGCAGCTTATACAGGGGGCAATACGAGCAGTACTTC	CASSLYRGQYEQYF
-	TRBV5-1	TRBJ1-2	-	TGCGCCAGCAGCTTGGAACCGGGTCTGCCGGGTAGCGGCTACACCTTC	CASSLEPGLPGSGYTF
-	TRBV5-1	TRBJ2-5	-	TGCGCCAGCAGCTCTTTGGGGCGGGAGACCCAGTACTTC	CASSSLGRETQYF
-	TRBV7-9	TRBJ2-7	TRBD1	TGTGCCAGCAGCAGGACAGGGTTGGACTACGAGCAGTACTTC	CASSRTGLDYEQYF
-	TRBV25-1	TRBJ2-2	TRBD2	TGTGCCAGCAGTGAATGGGAAGGGACTAGCGACGGCGGGGAGCTGTTTTTT	CASSEWEGTSDGGELFF
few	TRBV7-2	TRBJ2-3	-	TGTGCCAGCAGACCTGGTGCTAGAAGCACAGATACGCAGTATTTT	CASRPGARSTDTQYF
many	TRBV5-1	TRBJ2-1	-	TGCGCCAGCAGCGAGGGTCCGATATACAATGAGCAGTTCTTC	CASSEGPIYNEQFF
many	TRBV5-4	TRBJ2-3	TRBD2	TGTGCCAGCGGCAAAGCGGGAGGGACAGATACGCAGTATTTT	CASGKAGGTDTQYF
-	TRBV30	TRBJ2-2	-	TGTGCCTGTCGGGGAGTAGCTTCCGGGGAGCTGTTTTTT	CACRGVASGELFF
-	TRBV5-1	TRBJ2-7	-	TGCGCCAGCAGCGAAACAGGTTCGGGGTACGAGCAGTACTTC	CASSETGSGYEQYF
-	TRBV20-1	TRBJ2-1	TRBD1	TGCAGTGCTAGGACAGGGGTGTCTCCCTACAATGAGCAGTTCTTC	CSARTGVSPYNEQFF
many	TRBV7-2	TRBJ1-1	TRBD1	TGTGCCAGCAGCCTACCACAGGGGGCTAGGACTGAAGCTTTCTTT	CASSLPQGARTEAFF
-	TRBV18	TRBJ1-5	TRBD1	TGTGCCAGCTCACCACCGGGACAGCCCTATAGCAATCAGCCCCAGCATTTT	CASSPPGQPYSNQPQHF
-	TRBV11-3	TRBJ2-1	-	TGTGCCAGCAGAGGGACTGCCACCTACAATGAGCAGTTCTTC	CASRGTATYNEQFF